One sample yielded the 21 T cell receptor beta chains listed below, sequenced in a study of cytomegalovirus exposure and HLA in healthy donors. Some clones are missing from TCRdb's copy, which holds only in-frame ones; the method was immunoSEQ multiplex PCR. The table shows roughly 150,000 clones, with 85% to 90% occurring only once. The sequencing input was PBMCs. All receptors derive from a man younger than 30 in good health and CMV-seropositive.

The chain uses TRBV7-9 and TRBJ1-1; 9 bases are a match to TRBD1. There are 16 residues in the CDR3. Germline lookup yields CDR1 SEHNR and CDR2 FQNEAQ (reference sequence). V lost 3 bases, J lost 4 bases, and 9 bases stayed unmatched. The CDR3 sequence is CASSFLSDRGGTEAFF. CDR3 sequence (DNA): TGTGCCAGCAGCTTTCTATCGGACAGGGGAGGCACTGAAGCTTTCTTT.

This chain joins TRBV21-1 and TRBJ2-3; the table gives TRBD1 as D, unverified against the DNA. TRBV21-1 is shown as a pseudogene. This CDR3 is 14 amino acids long. The CDR3 reads CASNGQGGMDTQYF. The CDR3 DNA follows: TGTGCCAGCAACGGACAGGGTGGGATGGATACGCAGTATTTT.

The rearrangement uses TRBV6-5 and TRBJ1-2, with D tentatively TRBD1 (5 bases). Germline CDR1 MNHEY, CDR2 SVGAGI. CDR3 length: 14 amino acids. The V end was cut by 2 bases, the J end by 4 bases, with 11 bases between. This CDR3 reads CASSYRGGGYGYTF. CDR3 DNA: TGTGCCAGCAGTTACAGGGGCGGTGGCTATGGCTACACCTTC.

V is TRBV28 and J is TRBJ1-1, with 7 bases aligning to TRBD1. V lost 5 bases to trimming and J lost 10 bases; unmatched junction nucleotides: 13. Germline loops: CDR1 MDHEN, CDR2 SYDVKM. There are 14 residues in the CDR3. The CDR3 sequence: CASSETRQGGVAFF. In nucleotides, the CDR3 is TGTGCCAGCAGTGAGACACGACAGGGCGGGGTAGCTTTCTTT.

This chain links TRBV2 with TRBJ2-2; 7 positions match TRBD1. The CDR3 runs 13 residues. From germline, CDR1 is SNHLY and CDR2 FYNNEI. J lost 7 bases, V lost 6 bases, and 5 bases had no gene match. The CDR3, as DNA: TGTGCCAGCAGAAGACAGGGAAGCGGGGAGCTGTTTTTT. This translates into CASRRQGSGELFF.

This chain connects TRBV28 to TRBJ2-4, with D perhaps matching TRBD2 (6 bases). Germline CDR1 MDHEN, CDR2 SYDVKM. The CDR3 has 13 amino acids. Deletions cut 3 bases from V and 11 bases from J, with 14 bases between. The chain's CDR3 is CASSLPGRRVQYF. The CDR3 DNA sequence: TGTGCCAGCAGTTTGCCAGGGAGGAGGGTTCAGTACTTC.

CDR3 sequence (DNA): TGCGCCAGCAGCTTTTCGGGGAGCAGCAATCAGCCCCAGCATTTT. Amino acid sequence: CASSFSGSSNQPQHF. The V and J genes are TRBV5-1 and TRBJ1-5; D is uncertain. Germline values: CDR1 SGHRS, CDR2 YFSETQ. This CDR3 spans 15 amino acids. Trimming stripped 2 bases from V and 1 base from J, with 10 bases between.

CDR3 sequence (DNA): TGTGCCAGTAGTATAGGAACAGGGGGAATGAACACTGAAGCTTTCTTT. Translated: CASSIGTGGMNTEAFF. The J gene is TRBJ1-1, the V gene TRBV19; 8 bases match TRBD1. The germline CDR1 and CDR2 sequences are LNHDA and SQIVND (reference sequence). Unmatched junction bases numbered 4, after V lost 1 base and J lost 0 bases. The CDR3 loop spans 16 amino acids. The entire variable domain, with the rest obtained from reference TRBV19 and TRBJ1-1, is as follows: DGGITQSPKYLFRKEGQNVTLSCEQNLNHDAMYWYRQDPGQGLRLIYYSQIVNDFQKGDIAEGYSVSREKKESFPLTVTSAQKNPTAFYLCASSIGTGGMNTEAFFGQGTRLTVV.

This chain joins TRBV18 and TRBJ1-1; 7 nucleotides agree with TRBD1. The CDR3 sequence is 15 residues long. Germline assignment: CDR1 KGHSH and CDR2 LQKENI. The V gene end was trimmed by 5 bases and the J gene end by 2 bases; junction bases not matched to a gene: 8. CDR3 residues: CASSSYTGENTEAFF. The CDR3 bases are TGTGCCAGCTCATCCTACACAGGGGAAAACACTGAAGCTTTCTTT.

V gene TRBV2 combines with J gene TRBJ1-5; D gene unclear. The V end lost 2 bases, the J end lost 9 bases, and 11 bases lay between the germline ends. This CDR3 contains 13 residues. CDR1 is SNHLY, CDR2 FYNNEI, per germline. The CDR3 sequence is CASSESFTGPQHF. The CDR3 DNA follows: TGTGCCAGCAGTGAATCCTTCACGGGGCCCCAGCATTTT. Full variable domain (outside the CDR3, taken from reference TRBV2 and TRBJ1-5): EPEVTQTPSHQVTQMGQEVILRCVPISNHLYFYWYRQILGQKVEFLVSFYNNEISEKSEIFDDQFSVERPDGSNFTLKIRSTKLEDSAMYFCASSESFTGPQHFGDGTRLSIL.

V is TRBV5-1 and J is TRBJ1-1; 9 bases align to TRBD1. The germline gives CDR1 SGHRS, CDR2 YFSETQ. CDR3 length: 16 residues. Trimming removed 3 bases from V and 4 bases from J; junction bases left unmatched: 10. CDR3 coding DNA: TGCGCCAGCAGCTCTTTCACAGGGGGCGAGGGCACTGAAGCTTTCTTT. It translates to CASSSFTGGEGTEAFF.

This clone turned up a few times. The V gene is TRBV10-3, the J gene TRBJ2-5; a weak D match, TRBD1 (6 bases). The V gene lost 2 bases and the J gene lost 3 bases, with 7 bases spanning the gap. This CDR3 contains 13 residues. Germline V lookup: CDR1 ENHRY, CDR2 SYGVKD. The CDR3 sequence is CAISEAGEETQYF. The CDR3 region has the DNA TGTGCCATCAGTGAGGCAGGGGAAGAGACCCAGTACTTC.

A single count supports this clone. J is TRBJ1-1 and V is TRBV11-2; TRBD1 agrees at 7 bases. V shed 5 bases and J 8 bases; nucleotides not matched to a gene: 11. This CDR3 spans 14 amino acids. Germline lookup yields CDR1 SGHAT and CDR2 FQNNGV. The DNA of the CDR3 is TGTGCCAGCAGCAACAGGCGGACAGGTATAGAAGCTTTCTTT. Translation gives CASSNRRTGIEAFF.

The chain couples TRBV6-5 to TRBJ2-1, with 10 bases fitting TRBD2. With 7 bases clipped from V and 6 bases from J, the junction kept 6 bases outside the gene matches. Germline assignment: CDR1 MNHEY and CDR2 SVGAGI. The CDR3 loop spans 14 amino acids. The CDR3 DNA is TGTGCCAGCACCTCGGGACTAGCGTCCAATGAGCAGTTCTTC. This sequence encodes CASTSGLASNEQFF.

The CDR3 bases are TGTGCCAGCAGCCCGTACCAAGAGACCCAGTACTTC. It encodes CASSPYQETQYF. The chain has TRBV7-2 and TRBJ2-5, with unresolved D. The germline V gene has CDR1 SGHTA and CDR2 FQGNSA. The CDR3 is 12 residues long. The V end was cut by 5 bases, the J end by 0 bases, with 4 bases between.

The chain links TRBV15 to TRBJ1-5; D remains ambiguous. Germline CDR1 and CDR2: LNHNV and YYDKDF (reference sequence). Trimming pared 0 bases from V and 0 bases from J, leaving 9 bases between. This CDR3 region has 16 residues. CDR3 DNA sequence: TGTGCCACCAGCAGAGATGGGCTTAATAGCAATCAGCCCCAGCATTTT. Translation: CATSRDGLNSNQPQHF.

CDR3 protein: CASSLLQVTSYEQYF. DNA of the CDR3: TGTGCCAGCAGCTTGTTACAGGTCACCTCCTACGAGCAGTACTTC. V is TRBV5-6 and J is TRBJ2-7, with a tentative D call TRBD1 (5 bases). CDR1 and CDR2 from the germline V gene are SGHDT and YYEEEE. With 1 base removed from V and 0 bases from J, the gap between germline ends came to 11 bases. CDR3 length: 15 amino acids.

This chain joins TRBV9 and TRBJ2-1; possibly TRBD2 for D (5 bases). Germline V gene data show CDR1 as SGDLS and CDR2 as YYNGEE. Trimming left V 0 bases short and J 4 bases short, with 14 bases between. CDR3 size: 16 residues. The CDR3, as DNA: TGTGCCAGCAGCGTAGCCGGCGGGTCAGAATACAATGAGCAGTTCTTC. It encodes CASSVAGGSEYNEQFF. The full variable domain, rest sourced from reference TRBV9 and TRBJ2-1, is DSGVTQTPKHLITATGQRVTLRCSPRSGDLSVYWYQQSLDQGLQFLIQYYNGEERAKGNILERFSAQQFPDLHSELNLSSLELGDSALYFCASSVAGGSEYNEQFFGPGTRLTVL.

The V and J genes are TRBV5-4 and TRBJ2-1, with TRBD2 matching over 7 bases. Trimming at V came to 4 bases and at J to 8 bases, leaving 9 bases not matched to a gene. Germline assignment: CDR1 SGHNT and CDR2 YYREEE (reference sequence). The CDR3 contains 14 residues. The CDR3 loop is CASSPWEGSDEQFF. The CDR3 nucleotides are TGTGCCAGCAGCCCCTGGGAGGGGAGCGATGAGCAGTTCTTC.

The V call is TRBV27, the J call TRBJ2-7; 15 bases match TRBD2. The CDR3 length is 17 residues. Trimming removed 4 bases from V and 6 bases from J; junction bases left unmatched: 10. Germline lookup yields CDR1 MNHEY and CDR2 SMNVEV (reference sequence). CDR3 sequence: CASSSSGLAGGASEQYF. DNA for the CDR3: TGTGCCAGCAGTTCATCCGGACTAGCGGGAGGGGCAAGCGAGCAGTACTTC.

The rearrangement joins TRBV29-1 to TRBJ2-1; tentatively, D is TRBD1 (6 bases). CDR1 is SQVTM and CDR2 is ANQGSEA in the germline V gene. This CDR3 is built from 14 residues. V lost 5 bases and J lost 6, with 17 bases in between. CDR3 DNA sequence: TGCAGCGTTCTTTACTGGGGGCCGGGCAATGAGCAGTTCTTC. Translating it yields CSVLYWGPGNEQFF.